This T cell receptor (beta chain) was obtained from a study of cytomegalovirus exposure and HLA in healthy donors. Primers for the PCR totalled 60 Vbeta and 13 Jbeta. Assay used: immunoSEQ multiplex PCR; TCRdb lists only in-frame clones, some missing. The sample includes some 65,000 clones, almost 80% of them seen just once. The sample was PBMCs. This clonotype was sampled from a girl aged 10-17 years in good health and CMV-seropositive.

The CDR3 DNA follows: TGTGCCAGCAGTTTAACAGGGGACTACGAGCAGTACTTC. Protein: CASSLTGDYEQYF. This chain joins TRBV27 and TRBJ2-7, with 7 bases fitting TRBD1. Germline values: CDR1 MNHEY, CDR2 SMNVEV (reference sequence). There are 13 residues in the CDR3. V shed 2 bases, J shed 3 bases, and the junction held 1 base outside the gene matches.